This entry is about one T cell receptor (beta chain). This sample was taken from a study of cytomegalovirus exposure and HLA in healthy donors. Study context: Out of 180 million or so T cells, an earlier analysis found roughly 100 million unique TCR beta sequences in total.

PCR employed 60 Vbeta and 13 Jbeta primers. In the original analysis: Tens of millions of unique TCR beta chains, 10 million to 14 million shared, were counted in a later analysis. Generated by immunoSEQ multiplex PCR, the TCRdb table keeps only in-frame clones and is missing some. V and J calls plus clone size are reproduced from that table; the DNA served to infer D and trimming. Of 110,000 to 150,000 clones in the sample, around 80% are singletons; the top ten hold about 5%. J lost 5 bases, V lost 1 base, and 16 bases had no gene match. Germline lookup yields CDR1 SSHAT and CDR2 FNYEAQ (reference sequence). This CDR3 region has 18 residues.

The sequence came from a male donor in good health and CMV-seronegative. The chain links TRBV7-7 to TRBJ2-5; 7 nucleotides agree with TRBD1. Sample: PBMCs. CDR3 region: CASSLVTPGQTQGETQYF. The CDR3 DNA reads TGTGCCAGCAGCTTAGTTACCCCCGGACAGACACAGGGGGAGACCCAGTACTTC.